This T cell receptor beta chain was identified during a study of CD8 T cells in Susac syndrome. Study overall: Within the sequenced group of Susac syndrome patients, roughly six showed active disease and roughly 8 were in remission.

The CDR3 has 15 residues. Unmatched junction bases numbered 5, after V lost 4 bases and J lost 2 bases. Germline V CDR1 and CDR2: LGHDT, YNNKEL (reference sequence). RNA, at roughly 0.45 to 1 ug, was reverse transcribed with random hexamers. TCRdb itself ran the immunoSEQ multiplex PCR reads through MiXCR, one entry per CDR3 protein. The sample records about 150,000 distinct CDR3 sequences, almost 96% being singletons. V is TRBV3-1 and J is TRBJ1-3; 7 positions match TRBD1. The sample was CD4+ T cells from PBMCs. This TCR was sampled from a human donor with Susac syndrome. The CDR3 reads CASSRDSITGNTIYF. The CDR3 DNA reads TGTGCCAGCAGCCGGGACAGTATCACTGGAAACACCATATATTTT.